This TCR beta chain originates from a study of blood T cell repertoires in COVID-19. About the research overall: Sources were T cells, B-cell-depleted T cells, or PBMCs; the material itself was cDNA or gDNA.

This clone was recorded a few times. In the source study's methods: The assay estimated nucleated cells by amplifying reference gene primers. The protocol was immunoSEQ multiplex PCR, while the TCRdb copy is restricted to in-frame clones and leaves out a portion. That table supplies the V and J calls and clone size; D and trimming were determined from the DNA. The repertoire consists of 210,000 or so clones, with 80% occurring once and the leading ten covering around 4%. With 1 base removed from V and 7 bases from J, the gap between germline ends came to 15 bases. CDR3 length: 15 amino acids. Germline lookup yields CDR1 SGHNT and CDR2 YYREEE (reference sequence). Residents of about two dozen US areas, aged roughly 18 to 89 years, made up the participants. Assignment of participants to cohorts was predicated upon participant-reported clinical history.

The V call is TRBV5-4, the J call TRBJ2-1; D is unclear. Sequenced material: PBMCs or T cells enriched from blood (not recorded which). The sequence was collected from a man aged 25-45 years with acute COVID-19. In DNA, the CDR3 is TGTGCCAGCAGCTTGACTGCTTCCTTCGGGAATGAGCAGTTCTTC. It is translated as CASSLTASFGNEQFF.